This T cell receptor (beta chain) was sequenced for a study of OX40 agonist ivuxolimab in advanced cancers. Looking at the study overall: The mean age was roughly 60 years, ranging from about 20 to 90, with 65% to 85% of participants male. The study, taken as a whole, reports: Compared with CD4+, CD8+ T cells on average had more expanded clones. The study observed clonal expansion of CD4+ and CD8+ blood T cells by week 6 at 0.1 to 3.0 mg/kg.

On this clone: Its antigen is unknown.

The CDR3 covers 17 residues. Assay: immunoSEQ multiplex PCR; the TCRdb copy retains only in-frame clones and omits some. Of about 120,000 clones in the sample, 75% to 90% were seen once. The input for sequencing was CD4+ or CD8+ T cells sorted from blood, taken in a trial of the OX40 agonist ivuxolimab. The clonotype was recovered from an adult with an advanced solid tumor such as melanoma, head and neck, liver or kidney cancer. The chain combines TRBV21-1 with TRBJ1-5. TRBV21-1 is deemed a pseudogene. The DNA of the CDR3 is TGTGCCAGCAGCAAGGGACTGGTCGTTTATAGCAATCAGCCCCAGCATTTT. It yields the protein CASSKGLVVYSNQPQHF.